The 27 T cell receptor beta chains below were found in one sample sequenced in a study of blood T cell repertoires in COVID-19. TCRdb's copy holds only in-frame clones and misses some; the assay was immunoSEQ multiplex PCR. This table holds 120,000 or so clones, around 77% found once. Sequencing was done on a sample of peripheral blood. The origin of the receptors is a human donor in a cohort sampled during active COVID-19.

The rearrangement joins TRBV6-5 to TRBJ2-7; D is ambiguous. This CDR3 contains 14 residues. Trimming removed 6 bases at V and 0 bases at J, with 12 bases between. Germline assignment: CDR1 MNHEY and CDR2 SVGAGI. CDR3: CASSEIASSYEQYF. As DNA, the CDR3 is TGTGCCAGCAGCGAGATTGCGAGCTCCTACGAGCAGTACTTC.

The gene calls are TRBV3-1 (or the pseudogene TRBV3-2) and TRBJ2-7, with 11 positions matching TRBD1. Germline V gene data show CDR1 as LGHDT and CDR2 as YNNKEL (reference sequence). Germline trimming cut 3 bases from V and 5 bases from J; bases unmatched to any gene: 6. The CDR3 loop spans 15 amino acids. The CDR3 protein is CASSQRTGGLDEQYF. As DNA, the CDR3 is TGTGCCAGCAGCCAGAGGACAGGGGGCTTGGACGAGCAGTACTTC.

The V and J genes are TRBV7-2 and TRBJ2-1; a weak D match, TRBD2 (6 bases). The CDR3 has 14 amino acids. Germline V gene sequence: CDR1 SGHTA, CDR2 FQGNSA. Trimming cost V 3 bases and J 6 bases, with 12 bases left between them. The CDR3 loop is CASSFSGGVNEQFF. As DNA, the CDR3 is TGTGCCAGCAGCTTTAGCGGAGGGGTCAATGAGCAGTTCTTC.

This clone was observed many times. V is TRBV7-9 and J is TRBJ1-1; 8 nucleotides align to TRBD1. V shed 5 bases and J 0 bases; nucleotides not matched to a gene: 8. In germline, CDR1 is SEHNR, CDR2 FQNEAQ (reference sequence). This CDR3 region has 16 residues. The CDR3 spells CASSPAGGEVNTEAFF. The CDR3 bases are TGTGCCAGCAGCCCAGCAGGGGGCGAAGTGAACACTGAAGCTTTCTTT.

V is TRBV5-4 and J is TRBJ1-1; no reliable D call. This CDR3 spans 15 amino acids. CDR1 is SGHNT and CDR2 is YYREEE in the germline V gene (reference sequence). Trimming removed 7 bases from V and 0 bases from J, with 16 bases in between. CDR3 in DNA: TGTGCCAGCCATCCCAGGCAGCTAATGAACACTGAAGCTTTCTTT. Translation gives CASHPRQLMNTEAFF.

The gene calls are TRBV7-9 and TRBJ2-7; D gene uncertain. CDR1 and CDR2 from the germline V gene are SEHNR and FQNEAQ (reference sequence). This CDR3 is built from 12 residues. V lost 4 bases and J 5 bases, leaving 9 bases between the germline ends. The CDR3 loop reads CASSSSLNEQYF. CDR3 in DNA: TGTGCCAGCAGCTCCTCACTCAACGAGCAGTACTTC.

This clone showed up just once. The chain links TRBV3-1 (or the pseudogene TRBV3-2) to TRBJ2-5; 8 nucleotides align to TRBD1. This CDR3 is 15 amino acids long. The germline gives CDR1 LGHDT, CDR2 YNNKEL (reference sequence). Trimming removed 0 bases from V and 6 bases from J; junction bases left unmatched: 6. In DNA, the CDR3 is TGTGCCAGCAGCCAAGATAGGACAGGGTTACAGACCCAGTACTTC. Amino acid sequence: CASSQDRTGLQTQYF.

This sequence joins TRBV12-3 or TRBV12-4 and TRBJ1-1; weak D call: TRBD1 (5 bases). The CDR3 length is 12 residues. The V end was cut by 7 bases, the J end by 7 bases, with 13 bases between. The CDR3 DNA follows: TGTGCCAGCACCAAAGACACAGGTGAAGCTTTCTTT. It translates to CASTKDTGEAFF.

This clone was counted a few times. V usage is TRBV7-6 and J usage is TRBJ2-5, with D perhaps matching TRBD2 (5 bases). The CDR3 length is 14 residues. V gave up 7 bases and J gave up 4 bases, with 16 bases separating them. The V gene's germline CDR1 is SGHVS and CDR2 FNYEAQ. Here the CDR3 reads CASKAPGLGETQYF. The CDR3 DNA reads TGTGCCAGCAAAGCCCCCGGACTGGGAGAGACCCAGTACTTC.

The table lists this clone with many counts. The CDR3 DNA reads TGTGCCAAACAGGGGTATGGCTACACCTTC. This encodes CAKQGYGYTF. The rearrangement uses TRBV19 and TRBJ1-2; 7 bases are a match to TRBD1. J gave up 5 bases and V 10 bases, and 1 base lay outside the gene matches. The CDR3 runs to 10 residues. Germline CDR1 LNHDA, CDR2 SQIVND (reference sequence).

This clone was seen once. The chain links TRBV13 to TRBJ2-7, with no clear D. From germline, CDR1 is PRHDT and CDR2 FYEKMQ (reference sequence). V was pared by 4 bases and J by 3 bases, with 13 bases between. The CDR3 extends over 14 amino acids. CDR3 coding DNA: TGTGCCAGCAGCTCAACCCCCGGCGGCTACGAGCAGTACTTC. Amino acids: CASSSTPGGYEQYF. The variable domain in full, completed from reference TRBV13 and TRBJ2-7, reads AAGVIQSPRHLIKEKRETATLKCYPIPRHDTVYWYQQGPGQDPQFLISFYEKMQSDKGSIPDRFSAQQFSDYHSELNMSSLELGDSALYFCASSSTPGGYEQYFGPGTRLTVT.

J is TRBJ2-7 and V is TRBV7-9; 7 bases line up with TRBD1. This CDR3 region has 14 residues. The ends lost 5 bases at V and 3 bases at J; junction bases unmatched: 7. The germline V gene encodes CDR1 SEHNR and CDR2 FQNEAQ (reference sequence). DNA of the CDR3: TGTGCCAGCAGCGCCTCAGGGGGACGCTACGAGCAGTACTTC. This sequence encodes CASSASGGRYEQYF.

This clone has a handful of counts. This chain links TRBV24-1 with TRBJ1-2; no firm D call. V was pared by 1 base and J by 3 bases, with 5 bases between. CDR1 KGHDR and CDR2 SFDVKD come from the germline V gene. This CDR3 is built from 13 residues. The CDR3 coding sequence is TGTGCCACCAGTGATTTTTCCGACTATGGCTACACCTTC. It encodes CATSDFSDYGYTF.

The chain carries TRBV19 and TRBJ1-5; D ambiguous. Trimming left V 3 bases short and J 5 bases short, with 14 bases between. The CDR3 spans 15 residues. The germline V gene encodes CDR1 LNHDA and CDR2 SQIVND (reference sequence). CDR3 DNA: TGTGCCAGTAGTATCGGAGGAGGGTTCGATCAGCCCCAGCATTTT. This codes for CASSIGGGFDQPQHF. The variable domain in full, completed from reference TRBV19 and TRBJ1-5, reads DGGITQSPKYLFRKEGQNVTLSCEQNLNHDAMYWYRQDPGQGLRLIYYSQIVNDFQKGDIAEGYSVSREKKESFPLTVTSAQKNPTAFYLCASSIGGGFDQPQHFGDGTRLSIL.

This clone was found once. This chain connects TRBV2 to TRBJ2-7; 9 positions match TRBD2. V was clipped by 1 base and J by 2 bases; unmatched bases: 3. The CDR3 is made up of 15 amino acids. Germline lookup yields CDR1 SNHLY and CDR2 FYNNEI. CDR3: CASSEGLAGTYEQYF. The CDR3 nucleotides are TGTGCCAGCAGTGAAGGGCTAGCGGGGACCTACGAGCAGTACTTC.

V gene TRBV23-1 combines with J gene TRBJ2-4, with D maybe TRBD2 (6 bases). TRBV23-1 is annotated as an ORF whose role is uncertain. The CDR3 runs to 17 residues. Trimming pared 11 bases from V and 0 bases from J, leaving 23 bases between. CDR3 sequence (DNA): TGCGCCGGAGGTAGGTGGGCGGGGCCTCTAGCCAAAAACATTCAGTACTTC. Protein: CAGGRWAGPLAKNIQYF.

V is TRBV5-4 and J is TRBJ2-5; maybe TRBD1 (6 bases). Germline values: CDR1 SGHNT, CDR2 YYREEE (reference sequence). This CDR3 has 14 amino acids. Trimming cost V 2 bases and J 5 bases, with 13 bases left between them. CDR3 sequence: CASSLSDRRETQYF. The DNA for the CDR3 is TGTGCCAGCAGCTTAAGTGACAGGCGGGAGACCCAGTACTTC.

On this clone itself: A much larger clone is a single base away; this may be a read error. The genes are TRBV5-4 and TRBJ1-2; unclear D gene. V was pared by 3 bases and J by 8 bases, with 8 bases between. Germline lookup yields CDR1 SGHNT and CDR2 YYREEE (reference sequence). The CDR3 length is 11 residues. The CDR3 loop reads CASSWGGGYTF. The CDR3 nucleotides are TGTGCCAGCAGCTGGGGAGGGGGCTACACCTTC.

The CDR3 DNA reads TGCGCCAGCAGCCCCTATGGGCTCAATAGCAATCAGCCCCAGCATTTT. The encoded protein is CASSPYGLNSNQPQHF. The chain is built from TRBV5-1 and TRBJ1-5; D gene uncertain. Trimming left V 4 bases short and J 0 bases short, with 14 bases between. CDR1 is SGHRS, CDR2 YFSETQ, per germline. The CDR3 spans 16 residues.

The CDR3 spells CASTDTGGATEAFF. The CDR3 DNA sequence: TGCGCCAGCACCGACACGGGGGGTGCCACTGAAGCTTTCTTT. This chain connects TRBV5-1 to TRBJ1-1, with D possibly being TRBD1 (5 bases). Germline V CDR1 and CDR2: SGHRS, YFSETQ. The ends were cut back, 6 bases at V and 4 bases at J, with 16 bases in the middle. This CDR3 comprises 14 residues.

The gene calls are TRBV7-2 and TRBJ2-7; 7 nucleotides line up with TRBD2. V was clipped by 11 bases and J by 3 bases; unmatched bases: 10. This CDR3 region has 13 residues. Germline-derived CDR1 and CDR2 are SGHTA and FQGNSA. CDR3 sequence reads: CASKPLADYEQYF. The CDR3, as DNA: TGTGCCTCCAAACCCCTAGCGGACTACGAGCAGTACTTC.

The chain employs TRBV11-2 and TRBJ1-3; TRBD1 matches 8 bases. J lost 2 bases, V lost 6 bases, and 9 bases had no gene match. CDR1 and CDR2 from the germline V gene are SGHAT and FQNNGV. CDR3 length: 16 residues. CDR3 protein: CASRPPGGWAGNTIYF. The CDR3 DNA sequence: TGTGCCAGCAGACCTCCAGGGGGCTGGGCTGGAAACACCATATATTTT.

The V gene is TRBV11-3, the J gene TRBJ2-6; TRBD1 might be the D (5 bases). V lost 5 bases and J lost 0, with 8 bases in between. Germline CDR1 reads SGHNT; CDR2 reads YENEEA. The length of the CDR3 is 15 residues. CDR3 sequence reads: CASSRRVSGANVLTF. Written as DNA, the CDR3 is TGTGCCAGCAGCCGCAGGGTCTCTGGGGCCAACGTCCTGACTTTC.

The chain recombines TRBV18 with TRBJ2-7; tentatively, D is TRBD1 (5 bases). Deletions cut 6 bases from V and 5 bases from J, with 23 bases between. The CDR3 extends over 16 amino acids. Germline-derived CDR1 and CDR2 are KGHSH and LQKENI. CDR3 in DNA: TGTGCCAGCTCCCCCTGGGGCCCTGGCACCACCAACGAGCAGTACTTC. It encodes CASSPWGPGTTNEQYF.

This chain links TRBV7-9 with TRBJ1-4; TRBD1 agrees at 11 bases. The CDR3 is made up of 19 amino acids. Germline V gives CDR1 SEHNR, CDR2 FQNEAQ (reference sequence). With 3 bases clipped from V and 7 bases from J, the junction kept 16 bases outside the gene matches. The CDR3: CASSFNLGQGAQMREKLFF. CDR3 nucleotides: TGTGCCAGCAGCTTTAATCTAGGACAGGGGGCGCAGATGCGTGAAAAACTGTTTTTT.

V is TRBV6-5 and J is TRBJ1-1; 8 bases map to TRBD1. The CDR3 contains 16 residues. The ends lost 0 bases at V and 0 bases at J; junction bases unmatched: 3. CDR1 is MNHEY, CDR2 SVGAGI, per germline. The CDR3 reads CASSYSVQGVNTEAFF. CDR3 DNA sequence: TGTGCCAGCAGTTACTCAGTACAGGGGGTGAACACTGAAGCTTTCTTT.

The chain is built from TRBV12-3 or TRBV12-4 and TRBJ2-5, with D perhaps matching TRBD2 (5 bases). CDR3 length equals 13 residues. V was clipped by 5 bases and J by 0 bases, with 7 bases between them. The CDR3 DNA follows: TGTGCCAGCAGTCCCGGGAACCAAGAGACCCAGTACTTC. It encodes CASSPGNQETQYF.